These T cell receptor beta chains were read from a single sample in a study of cytomegalovirus exposure and HLA in healthy donors. Sequenced by immunoSEQ multiplex PCR; TCRdb stores in-frame clones only, minus some. The sample lists 65,000 to 80,000 clones, around 77% occurring once. Sample: PBMCs. These TCRs come from a woman between 40 and 50 years old in good health and CMV-seropositive. Each CDR3 is given with its conserved first and last residue. The order of the fields is V gene, D gene, J gene, CDR3 DNA, CDR3 protein. A D gene is named only where the DNA matches it firmly.

v_gene: TRBV29-1; d_gene: TRBD1; j_gene: TRBJ2-4; CDR3nt: TGCAGCGTTGAAGATCCCCACGGGACAGGGAACGGAATTCAGTACTTC; CDR3aa: CSVEDPHGTGNGIQYF
v_gene: TRBV6-5; d_gene: TRBD2; j_gene: TRBJ2-1; CDR3nt: TGTGCCAGCAGTTCCGCTAGCGGGGGGGCCGATGAGCAGTTCTTC; CDR3aa: CASSSASGGADEQFF
v_gene: TRBV19; d_gene: NA; j_gene: TRBJ1-4; CDR3nt: TGTGCCAGTAGTATCGGCGGCGGGATTAATGAAAAACTGTTTTTT; CDR3aa: CASSIGGGINEKLFF
v_gene: TRBV5-4; d_gene: NA; j_gene: TRBJ2-5; CDR3nt: TGTGCCAGCAGCTTAGCGAGCGGAGATCAAGAGACCCAGTACTTC; CDR3aa: CASSLASGDQETQYF
v_gene: TRBV7-2; d_gene: TRBD2; j_gene: TRBJ2-5; CDR3nt: TGTGCCAGCAGCTCATGGACTAGCAAAGAGACCCAGTACTTC; CDR3aa: CASSSWTSKETQYF
v_gene: TRBV29-1; d_gene: TRBD1; j_gene: TRBJ1-1; CDR3nt: TGCAGCGGCTCTCCGGGACAGGGGACTGAAGCTTTCTTT; CDR3aa: CSGSPGQGTEAFF
v_gene: TRBV11-2; d_gene: NA; j_gene: TRBJ1-1; CDR3nt: TGTGCCAGCAGCGCCGGGAGGTTTCAGACTGAAGCTTTCTTT; CDR3aa: CASSAGRFQTEAFF
v_gene: TRBV9; d_gene: NA; j_gene: TRBJ2-1; CDR3nt: TGTGCCAGCGCGGGGGCGGGGGTCTCCTACAATGAGCAGTTCTTC; CDR3aa: CASAGAGVSYNEQFF
v_gene: TRBV5-6; d_gene: TRBD1; j_gene: TRBJ1-4; CDR3nt: TGTGCCAGCAGCTTACGACAGGGGATTGCAACTAATGAAAAACTGTTTTTT; CDR3aa: CASSLRQGIATNEKLFF
v_gene: TRBV4-2; d_gene: NA; j_gene: TRBJ1-4; CDR3nt: TGTGCCAGCAGCCAAGATTTCGGGACATATAATGAAAAACTGTTTTTT; CDR3aa: CASSQDFGTYNEKLFF